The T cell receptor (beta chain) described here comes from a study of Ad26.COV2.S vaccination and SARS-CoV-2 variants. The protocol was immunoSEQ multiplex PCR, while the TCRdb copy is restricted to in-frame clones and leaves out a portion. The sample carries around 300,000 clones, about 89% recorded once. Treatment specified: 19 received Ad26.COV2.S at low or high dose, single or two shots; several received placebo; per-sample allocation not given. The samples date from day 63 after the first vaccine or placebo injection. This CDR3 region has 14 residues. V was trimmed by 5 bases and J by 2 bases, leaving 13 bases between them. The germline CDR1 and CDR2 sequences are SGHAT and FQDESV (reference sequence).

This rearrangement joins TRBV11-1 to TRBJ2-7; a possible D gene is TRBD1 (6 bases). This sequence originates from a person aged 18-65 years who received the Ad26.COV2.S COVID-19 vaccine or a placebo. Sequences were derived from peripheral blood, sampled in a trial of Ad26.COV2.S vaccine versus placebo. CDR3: CASSQRDNPYEQYF. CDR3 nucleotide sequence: TGTGCCAGCAGCCAAAGGGACAACCCCTACGAGCAGTACTTC.